This T cell receptor beta chain was identified during a study of shared clonotypes between healthy human individuals. Study background: Donor ages ranged 18 to 49 years: two women, a few men. Regarding the study as a whole: For naive CD4 cells, roughly 5% of clonotypes were shared across a handful of donors. Clonotype sharing among donors likely depends on sequencing depth. Since donors were few, the genetic and exposure-history diversity represented was limited.

Of note for this clone: What it binds is not known.

Using immunoSEQ multiplex PCR, the repertoire was profiled, and TCRdb retains in-frame clones only, with some absent. The sample carries roughly 2.1 million clones, roughly 91% recorded once. Germline assignment: CDR1 PRHDT and CDR2 FYEKMQ (reference sequence). The CDR3 is made up of 15 amino acids. With V trimmed by 8 bases and J by 6 bases, 6 bases remained unmatched. Naive CD8 cells comprised CD45RO-negative, CCR7-positively selected cells, excluding terminally differentiated effector memory CD45RA+ cells. Sequenced: naive CD8+ T cells from PBMCs. This sequence joins TRBV13 and TRBJ2-2; 13 bases agree with TRBD2. The sequence derives from a man between 18 and 35 years old in good health. Some clones in this sample may be carry-over from other donors' samples. DNA of the CDR3: TGTGCCAGCGGGACTAGCGGGATGAGGGCCGGGGAGCTGTTTTTT. Amino acids: CASGTSGMRAGELFF.